These 20 T cell receptor beta chains were all obtained from the same sample, sequenced in a study of T cell repertoires in cytomegalovirus infection. TCRdb independently ran MiXCR on the reads; one entry per CDR3 protein. The table lists under 200,000 distinct CDR3 sequences, 15% to 20% of them singletons. The material sequenced was CD8+ T cells from PBMCs. These receptors came from a human donor in good health (CMV status not recorded). Some clones in this sample may be carry-over from other donors' samples.

This chain links TRBV2 with TRBJ2-7, with D possibly matching TRBD1 (5 bases). Germline CDR1 reads SNHLY; CDR2 reads FYNNEI. The CDR3 extends over 16 amino acids. The V and J ends lost 2 bases and 2 bases respectively, with 16 bases between them. CDR3 coding DNA: TGTGCCAGCAGTGAATCTAGGACACCGAGACCCTACGAGCAGTACTTC. As protein: CASSESRTPRPYEQYF.

This clonotype occurred many times. The chain couples TRBV19 to TRBJ1-1; D call uncertain. Germline V lookup: CDR1 LNHDA, CDR2 SQIVND (reference sequence). CDR3 length: 16 amino acids. Trimming took off 4 bases at V and 0 bases at J, with 15 bases between the two ends. CDR3 DNA: TGTGCCAGTAGTAGAGGGTACGGCCTCATGAACACTGAAGCTTTCTTT. As protein: CASSRGYGLMNTEAFF. The variable domain in full, completed from reference TRBV19 and TRBJ1-1, reads DGGITQSPKYLFRKEGQNVTLSCEQNLNHDAMYWYRQDPGQGLRLIYYSQIVNDFQKGDIAEGYSVSREKKESFPLTVTSAQKNPTAFYLCASSRGYGLMNTEAFFGQGTRLTVV.

This clonotype was observed a handful of times. This chain connects TRBV7-6 to TRBJ2-7; D is possibly TRBD2 (7 bases). The V end lost 6 bases, the J end lost 3 bases, and 18 bases lay between the germline ends. CDR1 and CDR2 from the germline V gene are SGHVS and FNYEAQ. The length of the CDR3 is 15 residues. The CDR3 DNA sequence: TGTGCCAGCAGGGGGGGGGCGGGGCCCAACTACGAGCAGTACTTC. Translating gives CASRGGAGPNYEQYF.

This clonotype was detected once. The genes are TRBV7-9 and TRBJ2-3; 9 nucleotides align to TRBD2. Germline-derived CDR1 and CDR2 are SEHNR and FQNEAQ (reference sequence). The CDR3 length is 16 residues. The V gene end was trimmed by 10 bases and the J gene end by 2 bases; junction bases not matched to a gene: 13. CDR3 amino acids: CAITTRTSAPTDTQYF. The CDR3 region has the DNA TGTGCCATCACCACCCGGACTAGCGCTCCCACAGATACGCAGTATTTT.

Concerning this clonotype itself: Germline is not matched at one junction end, which may reflect a read error. The V call is TRBV6-5, the J call TRBJ2-2; D possibly corresponds to TRBD1 (7 bases). The germline V gene has CDR1 MNHEY and CDR2 SVGAGI. This CDR3 spans 17 amino acids. This chain's CDR3 is CARSYSRGERNTGELFF. The CDR3 nucleotides read TGTGCCCGCAGTTACTCCAGGGGGGAGCGGAACACCGGGGAGCTGTTTTTT.

This clonotype was seen a handful of times. The chain joins TRBV7-9 to TRBJ2-1; 7 bases map to TRBD2. The germline gives CDR1 SEHNR, CDR2 FQNEAQ (reference sequence). V lost 5 bases to trimming and J lost 6 bases; unmatched junction nucleotides: 10. The CDR3 has 15 residues. The CDR3 region is CASSARSGWFNEQFF. The CDR3 DNA sequence: TGTGCCAGCAGCGCCCGTAGCGGGTGGTTCAATGAGCAGTTCTTC.

This clonotype was seen many times. V gene TRBV12-3 or TRBV12-4 combines with J gene TRBJ2-7; TRBD1 matches at 7 bases. This CDR3 region has 13 residues. With V trimmed by 8 bases and J by 1 base, 5 bases remained unmatched. CDR3 in DNA: TGTGCCAGCGGGGACAGACCGTCCTACGAGCAGTACTTC. Its protein is CASGDRPSYEQYF.

This clonotype has more than one count but fewer than ten. This chain connects TRBV12-3 or TRBV12-4 to TRBJ2-1; no reliable D call. The V end was cut by 1 base, the J end by 8 bases, with 9 bases between. The CDR3 is 13 residues long. CDR3 loop: CASSLGVVDEQFF. Here the CDR3 DNA reads TGTGCCAGCAGTTTAGGAGTGGTCGATGAGCAGTTCTTC.

CDR3 DNA sequence: TGTGCCAGCAGGAGAGTGCCCCGTAGCTACGAGCAGTACTTC. This sequence encodes CASRRVPRSYEQYF. The J gene is TRBJ2-7, the V gene TRBV28; no firm D call. V gave up 6 bases and J gave up 3 bases, with 15 bases separating them. The CDR3 has 14 residues. CDR1 and CDR2 from the germline V gene are MDHEN and SYDVKM.

This sequence joins TRBV27 and TRBJ1-5; 8 nucleotides align to TRBD1. The CDR3 sequence is 14 residues long. J lost 4 bases, V lost 6 bases, and 5 bases had no gene match. The germline V gene has CDR1 MNHEY and CDR2 SMNVEV (reference sequence). CDR3 DNA sequence: TGTGCCAGCAGGGGGACAGGACTTAATCAGCCCCAGCATTTT. Translating it yields CASRGTGLNQPQHF.

This clonotype was observed a few times. Written as DNA, the CDR3 is TGTGCCAGCAGCCCAGACGGCGGATATCAGCCCCAGCATTTT. Translation: CASSPDGGYQPQHF. V is TRBV7-9 and J is TRBJ1-5; D not certain. CDR1 SEHNR and CDR2 FQNEAQ come from the germline V gene (reference sequence). V shed 5 bases and J shed 5 bases, with 13 bases lying between them. CDR3 size: 14 residues.

At least ten counts were recorded for this clonotype. This chain joins TRBV7-2 and TRBJ2-7, with 7 nucleotides matching TRBD2. The CDR3 is made up of 14 amino acids. Per germline, CDR1 SGHTA and CDR2 FQGNSA. The V and J ends lost 4 bases and 2 bases, in that order; junction bases with no gene match: 5. CDR3 loop: CASSYRDYTYEQYF. In DNA form, the CDR3 reads TGTGCCAGCAGCTACCGGGACTACACCTACGAGCAGTACTTC.

The chain joins TRBV28 to TRBJ2-7; D gene uncertain. The germline V gene encodes CDR1 MDHEN and CDR2 SYDVKM. The CDR3 loop spans 16 amino acids. Trimming cost V 9 bases and J 1 base, with 22 bases left between them. As DNA, the CDR3 is TGTGCCAGTAGCCCGATTTCCGGTCTAGGATCCTACGAGCAGTACTTC. It is translated as CASSPISGLGSYEQYF.

The sample holds a few counts of this clonotype. V is TRBV7-9 and J is TRBJ1-1, with 7 bases fitting TRBD1. Germline loops: CDR1 SEHNR, CDR2 FQNEAQ (reference sequence). Germline trimming cut 6 bases from V and 1 base from J; bases unmatched to any gene: 11. The CDR3 sequence is 16 residues long. The CDR3 region is CASSLTRGQSNTEAFF. CDR3 DNA: TGTGCCAGCAGTTTGACGAGGGGACAGTCGAACACTGAAGCTTTCTTT.

V and J are TRBV7-2 and TRBJ2-5, with 9 bases aligning to TRBD2. From germline, CDR1 is SGHTA and CDR2 FQGNSA. Trimming removed 1 base from V and 3 bases from J; junction bases left unmatched: 6. CDR3 length equals 16 residues. CDR3 sequence: CASSLGPAGGKETQYF. CDR3 in DNA: TGTGCCAGCAGCTTAGGCCCAGCGGGAGGAAAAGAGACCCAGTACTTC. Combining the CDR3 with reference TRBV7-2 and TRBJ2-5 gives the whole variable domain GAGVSQSPSNKVTEKGKDVELRCDPISGHTALYWYRQSLGQGLEFLIYFQGNSAPDKSGLPSDRFSAERTGGSVSTLTIQRTQQEDSAVYLCASSLGPAGGKETQYFGPGTRLLVL.

The V and J genes are TRBV7-8 and TRBJ2-1; TRBD2 agrees at 8 bases. The CDR3 has 13 amino acids. CDR1 SGHVS and CDR2 FQNEAQ come from the germline V gene. The V segment lost 8 bases and the J segment 6 bases; nucleotides outside the gene matches: 6. In DNA, the CDR3 is TGTGCCAGCCAAGGACTAGCCGTCAATGAGCAGTTCTTC. This codes for CASQGLAVNEQFF.

There are many counts of this clonotype. The chain uses TRBV15 and TRBJ2-2, with 9 bases that match TRBD1. This CDR3 comprises 16 residues. Germline values: CDR1 LNHNV, CDR2 YYDKDF (reference sequence). With V trimmed by 4 bases and J by 0 bases, 3 bases remained unmatched. CDR3 bases: TGTGCCACCAGCATTACAGGGGGCCCGAACACCGGGGAGCTGTTTTTT. It yields the protein CATSITGGPNTGELFF.

Details on this clonotype: Possible read error: a much larger clone is one base away. The chain is built from TRBV28 and TRBJ1-2; TRBD1 might be the D (6 bases). The CDR3 consists of 14 residues. Germline V CDR1 and CDR2: MDHEN, SYDVKM. The CDR3 bases are TGTGCCAGCAGTTTAACAGATGGGGGCTATGGCTACATCTTC. Protein: CASSLTDGGYGYIF.

This clonotype was seen a few times. This chain uses TRBV7-2 with TRBJ2-1, with D unclear. CDR3 length equals 16 residues. Looked up from germline, CDR1 is SGHTA and CDR2 is FQGNSA. Trimming stripped 7 bases from V and 6 bases from J, with 22 bases between. The CDR3 loop is CASTPAFGREGNEQFF. For the CDR3, the DNA is TGTGCCAGCACCCCCGCTTTTGGTAGGGAAGGCAATGAGCAGTTCTTC.

The chain uses TRBV20-1 and TRBJ2-1; no firm D call. Germline V gene lookup returns CDR1 DFQATT and CDR2 SNEGSKA (reference sequence). Trimming removed 2 bases at V and 3 bases at J, with 2 bases between. CDR3 length: 11 amino acids. The CDR3 nucleotides are TGCAGTGCTAGATACTACAATGAGCAGTTCTTC. This encodes CSARYYNEQFF.